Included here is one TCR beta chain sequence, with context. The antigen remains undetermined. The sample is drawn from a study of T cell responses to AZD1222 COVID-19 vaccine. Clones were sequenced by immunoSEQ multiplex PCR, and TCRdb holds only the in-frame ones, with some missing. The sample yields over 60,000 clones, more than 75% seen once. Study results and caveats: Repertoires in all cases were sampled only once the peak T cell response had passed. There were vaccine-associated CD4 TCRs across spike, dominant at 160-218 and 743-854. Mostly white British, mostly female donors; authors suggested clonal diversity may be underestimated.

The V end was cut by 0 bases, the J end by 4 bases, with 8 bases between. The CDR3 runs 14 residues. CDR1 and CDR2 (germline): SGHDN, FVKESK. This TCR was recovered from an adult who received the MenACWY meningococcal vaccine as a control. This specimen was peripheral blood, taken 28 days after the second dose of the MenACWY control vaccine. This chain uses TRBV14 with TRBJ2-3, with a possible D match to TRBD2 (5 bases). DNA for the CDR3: TGTGCCAGCAGCCAAGATTTCGGGGCAGATACGCAGTATTTT. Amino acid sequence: CASSQDFGADTQYF.